This TCR beta chain is drawn from a study of blood T cell repertoires in COVID-19. Turning to the study itself: Some COVID-19 samples were acute and others convalescent; all came from the United States, Italy and Spain. From T cells, B-cell-depleted T cells, or PBMCs came the material, which was cDNA or gDNA.

The CDR3 loop spans 14 amino acids. Per germline, CDR1 SGHTA and CDR2 FQGNSA. V was cut by 5 bases and J by 6 bases, with 15 bases left in between. Original methodology: Reference gene primer amplification gave estimated nucleated cell counts. Clones were read by immunoSEQ multiplex PCR, and TCRdb kept only the in-frame ones, dropping some. Clone size and V and J calls were adopted from that table, with D and trimming inferred from the DNA. Here the sample spans about 120,000 clones, 70% to 85% being singletons. The source material was peripheral blood. The gene calls are TRBV7-2 and TRBJ2-3; possibly TRBD1 for D (6 bases). The clonotype was recovered from a woman aged 65 to 85 with acute or convalescent COVID-19. The CDR3 coding sequence is TGTGCCAGCAGCGCTACAGGGTTAACGGATACGCAGTATTTT. This sequence encodes CASSATGLTDTQYF. Drawing the rest from reference TRBV7-2 and TRBJ2-3, the complete variable domain is GAGVSQSPSNKVTEKGKDVELRCDPISGHTALYWYRQSLGQGLEFLIYFQGNSAPDKSGLPSDRFSAERTGGSVSTLTIQRTQQEDSAVYLCASSATGLTDTQYFGPGTRLTVL.